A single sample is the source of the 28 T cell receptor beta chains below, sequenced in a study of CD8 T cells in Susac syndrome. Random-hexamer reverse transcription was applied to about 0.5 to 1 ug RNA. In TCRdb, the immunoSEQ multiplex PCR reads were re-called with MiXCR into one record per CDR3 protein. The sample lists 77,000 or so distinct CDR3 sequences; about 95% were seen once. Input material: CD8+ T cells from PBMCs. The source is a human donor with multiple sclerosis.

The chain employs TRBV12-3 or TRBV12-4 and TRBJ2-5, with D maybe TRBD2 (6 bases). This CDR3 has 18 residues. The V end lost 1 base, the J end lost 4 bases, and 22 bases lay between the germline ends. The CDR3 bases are TGTGCCAGCAGTTTAGAATTTGCCGCGGGGCTCCCCCGAGAGACCCAGTACTTC. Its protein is CASSLEFAAGLPRETQYF.

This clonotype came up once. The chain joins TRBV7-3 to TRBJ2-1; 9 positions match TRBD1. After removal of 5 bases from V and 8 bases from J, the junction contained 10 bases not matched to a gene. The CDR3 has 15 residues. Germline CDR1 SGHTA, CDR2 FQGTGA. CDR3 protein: CASSRTGAPLDEQFF. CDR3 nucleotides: TGTGCCAGCAGCCGGACAGGGGCTCCTCTCGATGAGCAGTTCTTC.

CDR3 DNA: TGCAGCCACCGCACAGATACGCAGTATTTT. Its protein product is CSHRTDTQYF. The rearrangement joins TRBV29-1 to TRBJ2-3; D unclear. The CDR3 extends over 10 amino acids. Germline lookup yields CDR1 SQVTM and CDR2 ANQGSEA. The V and J ends lost 8 bases and 1 base respectively, with 4 bases between them.

In DNA, the CDR3 is TGTGCCAGCTCAGAGGACCTCTACGAGCAGTACTTC. Its translation is CASSEDLYEQYF. The chain joins TRBV18 to TRBJ2-7; D is unclear. CDR3 length: 12 amino acids. Germline CDR1 and CDR2: KGHSH and LQKENI. The V end was cut by 5 bases, the J end by 3 bases, with 8 bases between.

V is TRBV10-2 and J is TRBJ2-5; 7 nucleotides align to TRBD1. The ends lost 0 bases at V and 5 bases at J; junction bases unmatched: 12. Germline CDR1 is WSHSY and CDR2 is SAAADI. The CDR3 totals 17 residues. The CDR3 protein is CASSESTRSRGLETQYF. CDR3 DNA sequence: TGCGCCAGCAGTGAGTCGACTCGATCCAGGGGGTTGGAGACCCAGTACTTC.

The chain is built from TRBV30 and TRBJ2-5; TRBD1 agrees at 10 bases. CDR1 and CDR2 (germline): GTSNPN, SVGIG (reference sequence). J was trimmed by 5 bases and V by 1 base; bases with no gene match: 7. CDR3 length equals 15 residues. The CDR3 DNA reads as TGTGCCTGGAGTGCTGGACAGGGGGTCTGGGAGACCCAGTACTTC. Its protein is CAWSAGQGVWETQYF.

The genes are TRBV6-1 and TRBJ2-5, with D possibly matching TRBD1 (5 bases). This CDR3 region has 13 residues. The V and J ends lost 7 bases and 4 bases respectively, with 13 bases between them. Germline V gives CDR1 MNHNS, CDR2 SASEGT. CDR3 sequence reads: CASKVRVRETQYF. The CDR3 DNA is TGTGCCAGCAAGGTCAGGGTGAGAGAGACCCAGTACTTC.

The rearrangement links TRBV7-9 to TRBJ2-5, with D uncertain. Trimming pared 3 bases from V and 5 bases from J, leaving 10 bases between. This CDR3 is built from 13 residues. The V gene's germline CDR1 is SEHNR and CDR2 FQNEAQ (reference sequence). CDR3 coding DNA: TGTGCCAGCAGCTTGGCCAACATTGAGACCCAGTACTTC. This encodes CASSLANIETQYF.

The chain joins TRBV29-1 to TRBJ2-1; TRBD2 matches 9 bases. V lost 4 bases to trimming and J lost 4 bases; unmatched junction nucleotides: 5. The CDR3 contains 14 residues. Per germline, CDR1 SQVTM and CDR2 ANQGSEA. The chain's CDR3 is CSVGSLAGYNEQFF. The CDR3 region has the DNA TGCAGCGTTGGTAGTCTAGCGGGGTACAATGAGCAGTTCTTC.

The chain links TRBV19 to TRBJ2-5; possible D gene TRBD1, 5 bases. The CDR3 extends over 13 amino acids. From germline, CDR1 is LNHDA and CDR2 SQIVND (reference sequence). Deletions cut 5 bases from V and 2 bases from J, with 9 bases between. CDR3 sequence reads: CASSPDMQETQYF. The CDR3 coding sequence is TGTGCCAGTAGTCCGGACATGCAAGAGACCCAGTACTTC.

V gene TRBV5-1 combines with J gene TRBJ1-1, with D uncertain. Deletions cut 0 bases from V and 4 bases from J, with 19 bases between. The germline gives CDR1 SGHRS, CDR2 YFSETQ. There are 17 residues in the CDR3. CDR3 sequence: CASSLEGPDFGGTEAFF. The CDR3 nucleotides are TGCGCCAGCAGCTTGGAAGGGCCCGACTTTGGTGGCACTGAAGCTTTCTTT.

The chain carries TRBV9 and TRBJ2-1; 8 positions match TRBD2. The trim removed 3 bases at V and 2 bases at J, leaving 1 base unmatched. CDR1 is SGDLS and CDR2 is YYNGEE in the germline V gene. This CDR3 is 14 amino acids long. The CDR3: CASSGAGAYNEQFF. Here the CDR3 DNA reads TGTGCCAGCAGCGGAGCGGGGGCCTACAATGAGCAGTTCTTC. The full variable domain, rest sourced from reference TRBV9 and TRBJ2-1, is DSGVTQTPKHLITATGQRVTLRCSPRSGDLSVYWYQQSLDQGLQFLIQYYNGEERAKGNILERFSAQQFPDLHSELNLSSLELGDSALYFCASSGAGAYNEQFFGPGTRLTVL.

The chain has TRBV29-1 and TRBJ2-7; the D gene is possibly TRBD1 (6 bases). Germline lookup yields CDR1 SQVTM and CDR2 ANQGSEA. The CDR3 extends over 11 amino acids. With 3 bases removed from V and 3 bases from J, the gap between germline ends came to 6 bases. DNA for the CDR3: TGCAGCGTTGAGGACAGCTACGAGCAGTACTTC. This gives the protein CSVEDSYEQYF.

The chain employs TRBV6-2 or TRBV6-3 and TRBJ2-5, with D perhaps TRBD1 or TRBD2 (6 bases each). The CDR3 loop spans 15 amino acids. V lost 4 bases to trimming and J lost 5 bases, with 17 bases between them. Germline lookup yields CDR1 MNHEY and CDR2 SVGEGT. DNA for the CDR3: TGTGCCAGCAGTTTGGGGGGCGTTCCGGGGGAGACCCAGTACTTC. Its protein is CASSLGGVPGETQYF.

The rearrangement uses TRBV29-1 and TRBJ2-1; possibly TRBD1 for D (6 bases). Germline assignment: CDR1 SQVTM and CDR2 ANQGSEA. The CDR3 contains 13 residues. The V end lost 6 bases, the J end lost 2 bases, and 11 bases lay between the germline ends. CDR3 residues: CSVPTGTYNEQFF. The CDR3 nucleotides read TGCAGCGTACCGACAGGCACCTACAATGAGCAGTTCTTC.

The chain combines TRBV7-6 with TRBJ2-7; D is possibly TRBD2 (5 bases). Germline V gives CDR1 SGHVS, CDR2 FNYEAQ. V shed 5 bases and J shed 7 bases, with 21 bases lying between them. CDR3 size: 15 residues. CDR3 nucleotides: TGTGCCAGCAGCCTGGGAACAAACCCCGGGAAGGAGCAGTACTTC. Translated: CASSLGTNPGKEQYF.

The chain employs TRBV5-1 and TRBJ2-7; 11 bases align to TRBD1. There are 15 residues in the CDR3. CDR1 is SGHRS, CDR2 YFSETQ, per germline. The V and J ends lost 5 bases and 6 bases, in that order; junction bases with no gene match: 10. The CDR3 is CASSWRGQGDAEQYF. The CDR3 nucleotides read TGCGCCAGCAGTTGGCGGGGACAGGGGGACGCCGAGCAGTACTTC.

DNA for the CDR3: TGTGCCAGCAGTTTGGCAGGGGGGAACACTGAAGCTTTCTTT. It codes for CASSLAGGNTEAFF. This chain joins TRBV12-3 or TRBV12-4 and TRBJ1-1; the match to TRBD1 covers 7 bases. The CDR3 spans 14 residues. J was trimmed by 1 base and V by 3 bases; bases with no gene match: 2.

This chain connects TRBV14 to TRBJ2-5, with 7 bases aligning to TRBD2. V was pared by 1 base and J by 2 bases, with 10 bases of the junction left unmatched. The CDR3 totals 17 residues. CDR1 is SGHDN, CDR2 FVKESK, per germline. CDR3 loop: CASSQALGGTRQETQYF. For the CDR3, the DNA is TGTGCCAGCAGCCAAGCACTCGGGGGGACCCGACAAGAGACCCAGTACTTC.

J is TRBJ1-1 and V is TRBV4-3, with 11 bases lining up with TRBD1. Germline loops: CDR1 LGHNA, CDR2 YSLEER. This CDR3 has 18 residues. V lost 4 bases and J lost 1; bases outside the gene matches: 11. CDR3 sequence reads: CASSRSLGTGGRNTEAFF. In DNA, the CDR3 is TGCGCCAGCAGCCGCAGCCTCGGGACAGGGGGAAGGAACACTGAAGCTTTCTTT.

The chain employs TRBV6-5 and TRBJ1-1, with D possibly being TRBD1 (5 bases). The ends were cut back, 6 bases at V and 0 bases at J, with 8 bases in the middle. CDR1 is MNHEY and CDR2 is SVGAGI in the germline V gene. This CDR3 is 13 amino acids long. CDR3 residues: CASRPTVNTEAFF. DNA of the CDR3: TGTGCCAGCAGGCCGACAGTGAACACTGAAGCTTTCTTT.

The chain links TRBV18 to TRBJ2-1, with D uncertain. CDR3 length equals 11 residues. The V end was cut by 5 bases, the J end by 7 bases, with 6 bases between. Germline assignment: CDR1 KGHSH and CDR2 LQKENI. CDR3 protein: CASSESNEQFF. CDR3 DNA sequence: TGTGCCAGCTCAGAAAGTAATGAGCAGTTCTTC.

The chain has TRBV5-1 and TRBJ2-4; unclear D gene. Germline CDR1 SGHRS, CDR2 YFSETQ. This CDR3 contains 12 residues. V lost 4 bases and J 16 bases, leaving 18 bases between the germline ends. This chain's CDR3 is CASSVDMARVYF. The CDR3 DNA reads TGCGCCAGCAGCGTGGATATGGCTAGAGTATACTTC. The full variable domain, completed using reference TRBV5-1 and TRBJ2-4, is KAGVTQTPRYLIKTRGQQVTLSCSPISGHRSVSWYQQTPGQGLQFLFEYFSETQRNKGNFPGRFSGRQFSNSRSEMNVSTLELGDSALYLCASSVDMARVYFGAGTRLSVL.

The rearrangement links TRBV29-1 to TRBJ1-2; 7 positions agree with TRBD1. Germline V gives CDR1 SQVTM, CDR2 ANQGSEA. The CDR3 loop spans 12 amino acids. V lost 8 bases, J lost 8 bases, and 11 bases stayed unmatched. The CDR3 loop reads CSSVTGIWGYTF. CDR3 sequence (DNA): TGCAGCTCCGTGACAGGGATTTGGGGCTACACCTTC.

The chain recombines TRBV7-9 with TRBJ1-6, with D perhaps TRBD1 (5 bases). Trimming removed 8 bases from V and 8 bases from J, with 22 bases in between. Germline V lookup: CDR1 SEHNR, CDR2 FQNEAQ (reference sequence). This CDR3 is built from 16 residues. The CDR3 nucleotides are TGTGCCAGCCGGAAGAGTAGCAGGGAATTGGATTCACCCCTCCACTTT. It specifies CASRKSSRELDSPLHF.

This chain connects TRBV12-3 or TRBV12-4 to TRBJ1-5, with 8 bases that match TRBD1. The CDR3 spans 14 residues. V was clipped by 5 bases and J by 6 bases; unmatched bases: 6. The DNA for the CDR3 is TGTGCCAGCAGTCCGGGACAGGCGGGTCAGCCCCAGCATTTT. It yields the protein CASSPGQAGQPQHF.

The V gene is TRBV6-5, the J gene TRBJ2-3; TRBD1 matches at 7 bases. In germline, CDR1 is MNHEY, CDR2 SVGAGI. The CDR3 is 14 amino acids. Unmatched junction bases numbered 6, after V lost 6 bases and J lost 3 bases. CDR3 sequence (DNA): TGTGCCAGCAGGGTACAGGGGTGGACAGATACGCAGTATTTT. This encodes CASRVQGWTDTQYF.

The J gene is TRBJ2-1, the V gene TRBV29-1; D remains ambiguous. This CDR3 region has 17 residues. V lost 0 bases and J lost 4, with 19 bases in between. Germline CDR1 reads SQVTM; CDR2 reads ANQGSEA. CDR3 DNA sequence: TGCAGCGTTGAAGATCTGTCCGGCGAAGCCCCGTACAATGAGCAGTTCTTC. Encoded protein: CSVEDLSGEAPYNEQFF.